A selection of T cell receptor beta chains follows, all from one sample in a study of blood T cells in healthy people across ages. TCRdb passed the 5' RACE reads through MiXCR, listing each CDR3 protein once. The sample contains about 1.7 million distinct CDR3 sequences, approximately 30% of which appear only once. Sequenced input: blood. The source is a woman younger than 45 in good health. The CDR3 runs from the conserved cysteine through the conserved F or W. A D gene is named only where the DNA matches it firmly. The listing skips clone size in some rows; elsewhere it reads once, few, many or a size class.

CASSIDKSTEAFF,TGTGCCAGCAGCATTGACAAGAGCACTGAAGCTTTCTTT,few,TRBJ1-1,NA,TRBV12-3/TRBV12-4
CASSLGGGHEKLFF,TGTGCCAGCAGCTTAGGAGGGGGTCATGAAAAACTGTTTTTT,few,TRBJ1-4,NA,TRBV7-2
CASSSSLAGTNLYNEQFF,TGTGCCAGCAGCTCCTCTCTAGCGGGCACTAACCTCTACAATGAGCAGTTCTTC,NA,TRBJ2-1,TRBD2,TRBV7-2
CASSHLAGEAKNIQYF,TGTGCCAGCAGCCACCTAGCGGGAGAGGCCAAAAACATTCAGTACTTC,many,TRBJ2-4,TRBD2,TRBV12-3/TRBV12-4
CASSLRGAGEAFF,TGTGCCAGCAGTTTAAGGGGTGCTGGTGAAGCTTTCTTT,NA,TRBJ1-1,NA,TRBV12-3/TRBV12-4
CASSFRQYQPQHF,TGTGCCAGCAGTTTCAGGCAGTATCAGCCCCAGCATTTT,NA,TRBJ1-5,NA,TRBV12-3/TRBV12-4
CASSLMGLGPNTGELFF,TGTGCCAGCAGCTTAATGGGACTAGGGCCGAACACCGGGGAGCTGTTTTTT,many,TRBJ2-2,TRBD2,TRBV7-3
CASRETGTEQYF,TGTGCCAGCAGGGAGACAGGGACCGAGCAGTACTTC,NA,TRBJ2-7,TRBD1,TRBV7-2
CASRRGQHNEQFF,TGTGCCAGCCGCAGGGGACAACACAATGAGCAGTTCTTC,many,TRBJ2-1,NA,TRBV12-3/TRBV12-4
CASSFDPRQFF,TGTGCCAGCAGTTTCGACCCTAGGCAGTTCTTC,NA,TRBJ2-1,NA,TRBV6-2/TRBV6-3
CASSVEAGVRPDTQYF,TGTGCCAGCAGCGTAGAGGCAGGGGTTCGTCCAGATACGCAGTATTTT,few,TRBJ2-3,NA,TRBV9
CASSQPGTRGHNEQFF,TGTGCCAGCAGCCAACCCGGGACCAGAGGGCACAATGAGCAGTTCTTC,NA,TRBJ2-1,NA,TRBV4-2
CASSLQTTSGFNNEQFF,TGTGCCAGCTCACTTCAAACGACGAGCGGGTTTAACAATGAGCAGTTCTTC,NA,TRBJ2-1,NA,TRBV18
CASSVVTGQNTEAFF,TGTGCCAGCAGCGTAGTAACAGGACAGAACACTGAAGCTTTCTTT,few,TRBJ1-1,NA,TRBV9
CAWSVSGVGGYEQYF,TGTGCCTGGAGTGTAAGTGGAGTAGGGGGCTACGAGCAGTACTTC,NA,TRBJ2-7,NA,TRBV30
CAVLTGTSGYEQYF,TGCGCCGTCCTCACCGGGACTAGCGGATACGAGCAGTACTTC,NA,TRBJ2-7,TRBD2,TRBV10-2
CASSGSGYAYEQYF,TGTGCCAGCAGCGGTAGCGGGTATGCCTACGAGCAGTACTTC,NA,TRBJ2-7,TRBD2,TRBV5-6
CASSLKQGTEAFF,TGTGCCAGCAGCCTCAAACAGGGCACTGAAGCTTTCTTT,NA,TRBJ1-1,NA,TRBV7-7
CASSLGESQYF,TGTGCCAGCAGTTTAGGAGAATCTCAGTATTTT,many,TRBJ2-3,NA,TRBV12-3/TRBV12-4
CASSQVLGSYNEQFF,TGCGCCAGCAGCCAAGTCCTCGGATCCTACAATGAGCAGTTCTTC,NA,TRBJ2-1,NA,TRBV4-1
CASTLGGLGGYTF,TGTGCCAGCACTCTAGGGGGTTTGGGTGGCTACACCTTC,few,TRBJ1-2,NA,TRBV12-3/TRBV12-4
CASSNRVANTEAFF,TGTGCCAGCAGTAACAGGGTAGCGAACACTGAAGCTTTCTTT,NA,TRBJ1-1,NA,TRBV28
CASGPQGTQETQYF,TGTGCTAGTGGTCCACAGGGGACCCAAGAGACCCAGTACTTC,NA,TRBJ2-5,TRBD1,TRBV12-5
CASSWDLENTEAFF,TGTGCCAGCAGCTGGGACCTCGAGAACACCGAAGCTTTCTTT,NA,TRBJ1-1,NA,TRBV5-5
CASSLVAEEETQYF,TGTGCCAGCAGCCTCGTAGCGGAAGAAGAGACCCAGTACTTC,many,TRBJ2-5,NA,TRBV7-9
CASSNRPGSETQYF,TGCGCCAGCAGCAACCGGCCAGGATCAGAGACCCAGTACTTC,NA,TRBJ2-5,NA,TRBV5-1
CASSHTAPRSGEKLFF,TGCGCCAGCAGTCACACTGCCCCAAGGTCCGGAGAAAAACTGTTTTTT,once,TRBJ1-4,NA,TRBV23-1
CASKDDRGYNQPQHF,TGTGCCAGCAAAGACGACAGGGGGTATAATCAGCCCCAGCATTTT,NA,TRBJ1-5,TRBD1,TRBV6-6
CASRLAGGPEQYF,TGTGCCAGCCGACTAGCGGGGGGCCCCGAGCAGTACTTC,NA,TRBJ2-7,TRBD2,TRBV13
CASSRDPGETQYF,TGCGCCAGCAGCCGAGACCCGGGAGAGACCCAGTACTTC,NA,TRBJ2-5,NA,TRBV4-3